This TCR beta chain was found in a study of cytotoxic CD8 clonotypes in ibrutinib-treated CLL. Targeted sequencing depth ranged from 1 in 200,000 to 1 in 1 million T cells. Clones were read by immunoSEQ multiplex PCR, and TCRdb kept only the in-frame ones, dropping some. This repertoire shows about 50,000 clones, around three fifths found once; its top ten account for roughly a quarter. To note about this clone: Its antigen is still unknown.

V shed 7 bases, J shed 8 bases, and the junction held 14 bases outside the gene matches. This CDR3 is 15 amino acids long. Germline V gives CDR1 SEHNR, CDR2 FQNEAQ (reference sequence). Study outcomes and limitations: Clonality went up at the time of ibrutinib response, stayed stable in sustained remission, and later dropped back toward its baseline level at progression.

Cryopreserved PBMCs were the source of approximately 2 micrograms of genomic DNA, which went to TCR beta libraries. The sample here was PBMCs, taken after 24 months of ibrutinib treatment. This clonotype originated in a human donor with chronic lymphocytic leukemia. V is TRBV7-9 and J is TRBJ2-1; 7 positions match TRBD2. The CDR3: CASNQPGGGSDEQFF. As DNA, the CDR3 is TGTGCCAGCAACCAACCGGGAGGAGGGAGCGATGAGCAGTTCTTC.